This TCR beta chain was retrieved from a study of cytomegalovirus exposure and HLA in healthy donors. General study points: Later analysis identified 15,000 to 20,000 TCR beta sequences associated with HLA alleles, using a false discovery rate threshold of 0.05. The study put some 150 TCR beta chains on its list as cytomegalovirus-associated.

Trimming took 5 bases from V and 7 from J; bases not matched to a gene: 11. CDR3 size: 16 residues. In germline, CDR1 is SNHLY, CDR2 FYNNEI. The study ran its PCR with 60 Vbeta and 13 Jbeta primers. Profiling relied on immunoSEQ multiplex PCR, and the TCRdb table lists in-frame clones only, not all of them. The table shows about 140,000 clones, with about 82% occurring only once. Remarks on this clone: Its antigen is as yet unknown.

The origin of this receptor is a man younger than 45 in good health and CMV-seronegative. The chain joins TRBV2 to TRBJ2-7, with TRBD2 identical over 13 bases. The sequenced sample was PBMCs. The CDR3 nucleotides read TGTGCCAGCAGTCGCGTTCCGGGACTAGCGGGGCCTGAGCAGTACTTC. This encodes CASSRVPGLAGPEQYF.